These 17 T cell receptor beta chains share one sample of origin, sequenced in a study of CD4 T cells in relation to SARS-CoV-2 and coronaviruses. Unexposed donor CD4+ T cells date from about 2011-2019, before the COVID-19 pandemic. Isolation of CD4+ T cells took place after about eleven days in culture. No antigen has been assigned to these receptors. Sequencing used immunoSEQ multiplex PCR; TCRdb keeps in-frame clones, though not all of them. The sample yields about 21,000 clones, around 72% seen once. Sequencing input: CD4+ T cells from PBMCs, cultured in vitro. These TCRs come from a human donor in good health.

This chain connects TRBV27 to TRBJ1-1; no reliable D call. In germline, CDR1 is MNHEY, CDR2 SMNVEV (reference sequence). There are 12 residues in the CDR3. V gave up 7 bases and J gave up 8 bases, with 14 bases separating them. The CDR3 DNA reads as TGTGCCAGCACCCGAGCAACGGGGGAAGCTTTCTTT. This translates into CASTRATGEAFF.

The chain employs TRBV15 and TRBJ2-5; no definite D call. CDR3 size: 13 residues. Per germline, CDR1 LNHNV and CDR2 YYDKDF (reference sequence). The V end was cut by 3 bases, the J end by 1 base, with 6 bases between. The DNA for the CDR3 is TGTGCCACCAGCAGGATCCCCCAAGAGACCCAGTACTTC. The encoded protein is CATSRIPQETQYF.

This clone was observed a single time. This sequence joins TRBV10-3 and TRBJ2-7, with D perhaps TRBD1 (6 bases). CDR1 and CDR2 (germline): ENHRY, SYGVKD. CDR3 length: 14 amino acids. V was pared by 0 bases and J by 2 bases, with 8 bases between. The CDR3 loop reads CAISESGQTYEQYF. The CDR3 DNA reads TGTGCCATCAGTGAGTCCGGACAGACCTACGAGCAGTACTTC.

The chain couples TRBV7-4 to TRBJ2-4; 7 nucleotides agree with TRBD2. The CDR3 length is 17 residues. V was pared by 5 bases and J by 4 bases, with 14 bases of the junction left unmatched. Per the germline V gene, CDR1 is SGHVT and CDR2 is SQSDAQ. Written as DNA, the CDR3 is TGTGCCAGCAGCCCCAACCATAGCTGGGGGGGGAAAAACATTCAGTACTTC. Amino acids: CASSPNHSWGGKNIQYF.

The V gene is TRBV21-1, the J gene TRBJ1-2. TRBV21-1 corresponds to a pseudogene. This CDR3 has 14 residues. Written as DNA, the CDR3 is TGTGCCAGCAGCAAACGGGGGGGATTGTATGGCTACACCTTC. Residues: CASSKRGGLYGYTF.

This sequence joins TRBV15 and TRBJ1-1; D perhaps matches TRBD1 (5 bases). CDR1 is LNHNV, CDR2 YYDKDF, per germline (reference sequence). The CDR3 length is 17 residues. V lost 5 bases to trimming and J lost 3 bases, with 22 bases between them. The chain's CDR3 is CATSGRNRWPADTEAFF. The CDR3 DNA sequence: TGTGCCACCAGCGGTCGAAACAGGTGGCCCGCGGACACTGAAGCTTTCTTT.

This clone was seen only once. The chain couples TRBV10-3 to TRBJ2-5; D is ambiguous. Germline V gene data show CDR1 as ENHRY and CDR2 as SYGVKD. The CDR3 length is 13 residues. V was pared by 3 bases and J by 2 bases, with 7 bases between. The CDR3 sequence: CAISEPRQETQYF. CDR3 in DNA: TGTGCCATCAGTGAACCGAGACAAGAGACCCAGTACTTC.

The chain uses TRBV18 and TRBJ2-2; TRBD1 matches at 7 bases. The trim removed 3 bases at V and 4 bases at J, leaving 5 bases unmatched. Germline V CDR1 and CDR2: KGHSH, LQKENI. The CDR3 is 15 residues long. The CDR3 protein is CASSPQAGGTGELFF. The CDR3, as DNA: TGTGCCAGCTCACCTCAAGCAGGGGGCACCGGGGAGCTGTTTTTT.

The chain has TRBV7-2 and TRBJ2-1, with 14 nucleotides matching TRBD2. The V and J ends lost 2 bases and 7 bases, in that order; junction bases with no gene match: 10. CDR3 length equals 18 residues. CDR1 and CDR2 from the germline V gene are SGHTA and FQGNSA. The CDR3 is CASSLFAQGLAGGNEQFF. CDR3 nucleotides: TGTGCCAGCAGCTTATTCGCCCAAGGACTAGCGGGAGGAAATGAGCAGTTCTTC.

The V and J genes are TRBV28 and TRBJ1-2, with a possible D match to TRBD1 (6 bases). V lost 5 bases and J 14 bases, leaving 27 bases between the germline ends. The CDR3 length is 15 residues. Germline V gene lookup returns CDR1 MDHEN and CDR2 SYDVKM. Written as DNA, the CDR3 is TGTGCCAGCAGTGGAAGGTGGGGCTACCCTTCCAGGGGAACCTTC. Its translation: CASSGRWGYPSRGTF.

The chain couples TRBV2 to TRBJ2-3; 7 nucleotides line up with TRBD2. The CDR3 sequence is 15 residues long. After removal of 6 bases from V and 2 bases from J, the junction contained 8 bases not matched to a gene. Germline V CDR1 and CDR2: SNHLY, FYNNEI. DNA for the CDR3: TGTGCCAGCAGCGCAATACTAGCGACCACAGATACGCAGTATTTT. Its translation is CASSAILATTDTQYF.

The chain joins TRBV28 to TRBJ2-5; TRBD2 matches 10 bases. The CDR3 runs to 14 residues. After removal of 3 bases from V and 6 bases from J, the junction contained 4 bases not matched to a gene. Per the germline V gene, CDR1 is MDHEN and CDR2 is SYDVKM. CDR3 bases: TGTGCCAGCAGTTTTACTAGCGGGATGAAGACCCAGTACTTC. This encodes CASSFTSGMKTQYF.

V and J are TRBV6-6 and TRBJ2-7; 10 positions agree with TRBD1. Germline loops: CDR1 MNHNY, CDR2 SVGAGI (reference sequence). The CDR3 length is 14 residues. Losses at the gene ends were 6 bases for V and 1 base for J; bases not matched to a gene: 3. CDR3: CASRPGQGSYEQYF. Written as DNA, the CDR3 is TGTGCCAGCAGGCCGGGACAGGGGTCCTACGAGCAGTACTTC.

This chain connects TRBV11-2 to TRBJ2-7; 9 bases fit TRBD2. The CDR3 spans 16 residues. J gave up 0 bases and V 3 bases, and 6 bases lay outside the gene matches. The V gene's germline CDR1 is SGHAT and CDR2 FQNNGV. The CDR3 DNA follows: TGTGCCAGCAGCTTGGCTAGCGGGGCTTCCTCCTACGAGCAGTACTTC. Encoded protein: CASSLASGASSYEQYF.

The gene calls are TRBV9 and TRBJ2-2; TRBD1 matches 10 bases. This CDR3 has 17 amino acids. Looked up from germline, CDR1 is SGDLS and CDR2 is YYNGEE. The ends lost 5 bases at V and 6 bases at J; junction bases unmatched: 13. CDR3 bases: TGTGCCAGCAGTGGTACCGGGGGGACAGGGGTAGCCGGGGAGCTGTTTTTT. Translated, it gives CASSGTGGTGVAGELFF.

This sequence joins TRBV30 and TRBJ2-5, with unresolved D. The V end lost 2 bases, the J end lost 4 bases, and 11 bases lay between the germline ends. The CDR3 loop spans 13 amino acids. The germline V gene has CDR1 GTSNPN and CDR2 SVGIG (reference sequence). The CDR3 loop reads CAWSSSFPETQYF. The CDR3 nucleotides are TGTGCCTGGAGTTCCTCATTCCCAGAGACCCAGTACTTC. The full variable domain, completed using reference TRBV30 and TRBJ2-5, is SQTIHQWPATLVQPVGSPLSLECTVEGTSNPNLYWYRQAAGRGLQLLFYSVGIGQISSEVPQNLSASRPQDRQFILSSKKLLLSDSGFYLCAWSSSFPETQYFGPGTRLLVL.

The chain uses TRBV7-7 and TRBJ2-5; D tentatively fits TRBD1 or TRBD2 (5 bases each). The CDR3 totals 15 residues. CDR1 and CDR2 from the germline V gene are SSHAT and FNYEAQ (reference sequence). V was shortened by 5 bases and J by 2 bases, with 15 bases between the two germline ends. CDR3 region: CASSRSGREQETQYF. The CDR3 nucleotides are TGTGCCAGCAGCCGATCGGGGCGCGAACAAGAGACCCAGTACTTC.